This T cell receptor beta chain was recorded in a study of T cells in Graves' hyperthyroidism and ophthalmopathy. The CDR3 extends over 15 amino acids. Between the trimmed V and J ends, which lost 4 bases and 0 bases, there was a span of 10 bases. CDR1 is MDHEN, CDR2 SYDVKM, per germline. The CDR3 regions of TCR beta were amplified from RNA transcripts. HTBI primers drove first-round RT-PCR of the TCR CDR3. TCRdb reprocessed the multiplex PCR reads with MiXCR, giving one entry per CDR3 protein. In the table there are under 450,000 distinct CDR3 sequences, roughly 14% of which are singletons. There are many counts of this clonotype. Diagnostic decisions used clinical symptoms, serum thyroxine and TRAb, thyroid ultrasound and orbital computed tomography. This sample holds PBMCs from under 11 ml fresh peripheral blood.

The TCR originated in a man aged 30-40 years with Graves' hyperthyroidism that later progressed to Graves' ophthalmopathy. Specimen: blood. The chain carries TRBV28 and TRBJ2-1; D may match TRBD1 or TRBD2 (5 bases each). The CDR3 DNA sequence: TGTGCCAGCAGTTCCCGGGGCACCTCCTACAATGAGCAGTTCTTC. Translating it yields CASSSRGTSYNEQFF. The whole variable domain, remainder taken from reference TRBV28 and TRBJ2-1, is DVKVTQSSRYLVKRTGEKVFLECVQDMDHENMFWYRQDPGLGLRLIYFSYDVKMKEKGDIPEGYSVSREKKERFSLILESASTNQTSMYLCASSSRGTSYNEQFFGPGTRLTVL.